The 8 T cell receptor beta chains reported below all come from one sample, sequenced in a study of blood T cell repertoires in COVID-19. TCRdb's table, derived via immunoSEQ multiplex PCR, lists solely in-frame clones and lacks some. The sample has roughly 200,000 clones, around 84% seen once. Source material: peripheral blood. The receptors were sampled from a woman of 80 years or more with acute or convalescent COVID-19.

J is TRBJ1-4 and V is TRBV6-6, with TRBD1 as a possible D gene (6 bases). This CDR3 has 15 residues. Per germline, CDR1 MNHNY and CDR2 SVGAGI (reference sequence). V was trimmed by 5 bases and J by 1 base, leaving 11 bases between them. CDR3 DNA: TGTGCCAGCAGTCGCAGGGGCGGAACTAATGAAAAACTGTTTTTT. Protein sequence: CASSRRGGTNEKLFF.

The chain combines TRBV9 with TRBJ1-2, with 7 positions matching TRBD1. Germline-derived CDR1 and CDR2 are SGDLS and YYNGEE. V shed 4 bases and J 5 bases; nucleotides not matched to a gene: 8. CDR3 size: 14 residues. CDR3 protein: CASSSMDRSYGYTF. CDR3 in DNA: TGTGCCAGCAGCTCCATGGACAGGAGTTATGGCTACACCTTC.

J is TRBJ1-2 and V is TRBV19; a weak D match, TRBD1 (6 bases). CDR1 and CDR2 from the germline V gene are LNHDA and SQIVND (reference sequence). This CDR3 comprises 13 residues. V was cut by 6 bases and J by 4 bases, with 12 bases left in between. The CDR3 DNA follows: TGTGCCAGTAGGACCAGGGGAAGCTATGGCTACACCTTC. It translates to CASRTRGSYGYTF.

The chain uses TRBV30 and TRBJ2-2, with 7 bases aligning to TRBD1. Per the germline V gene, CDR1 is GTSNPN and CDR2 is SVGIG (reference sequence). The CDR3 runs to 17 residues. V trimming: 2 bases; J trimming: 5 bases; junction bases outside the gene matches: 14. DNA for the CDR3: TGTGCCTGGAGTACCCCCAACAGGGGCTATAGGACCGGGGAGCTGTTTTTT. It yields the protein CAWSTPNRGYRTGELFF.

This sequence joins TRBV4-1 and TRBJ1-5; a weak D match, TRBD1 (6 bases). Germline assignment: CDR1 MGHRA and CDR2 YSYEKL. The CDR3 consists of 15 residues. V dropped 0 bases and J dropped 6 bases, with 12 bases sitting between them. CDR3 in amino acids: CASSQDRGGSQPQHF. The CDR3 region has the DNA TGCGCCAGCAGCCAAGACAGGGGAGGGAGTCAGCCCCAGCATTTT.

This clone was found once. The chain employs TRBV7-2 and TRBJ1-6, with 8 bases matching TRBD1. V shed 6 bases and J 15 bases; nucleotides not matched to a gene: 7. The CDR3 sequence is 12 residues long. In germline, CDR1 is SGHTA, CDR2 FQGNSA. The CDR3 sequence: CASRTDREVLHF. In nucleotides, the CDR3 is TGTGCCAGCAGGACGGACAGGGAAGTCCTCCACTTT.

The chain joins TRBV19 to TRBJ1-1; weak D call: TRBD1 (6 bases). In germline, CDR1 is LNHDA, CDR2 SQIVND (reference sequence). There are 14 residues in the CDR3. The ends were cut back, 6 bases at V and 0 bases at J, with 11 bases in the middle. The CDR3 nucleotides read TGTGCCAGTAGCATTGGACAGCTGAACACTGAAGCTTTCTTT. This translates into CASSIGQLNTEAFF.

The chain combines TRBV6-5 with TRBJ1-1; D is uncertain. The CDR3 runs 15 residues. Between the trimmed V and J ends, which lost 6 bases and 1 base, there was a span of 15 bases. Germline-derived CDR1 and CDR2 are MNHEY and SVGAGI. The CDR3 DNA reads as TGTGCCAGCAGGATCCGCAGTCCTGGGAACACTGAAGCTTTCTTT. Translation: CASRIRSPGNTEAFF.